This T cell receptor beta chain was recovered during a study of cytomegalovirus exposure and HLA in healthy donors. Study-wide results and caveats: Most TCR beta V segments were productive about 90% or about 30% of the time in an earlier analysis. When analyzed later, a missense DCLRE1C variant was found to be linked to TCR beta V- and J-gene trimming. Equally common other TCR beta chains were less clonally expanded than HLA-associated ones, a later analysis found.

The table lists this clone with a few counts. As yet, its antigen is unknown. The primer mix had 60 Vbeta and 13 Jbeta primers. Libraries were prepared by immunoSEQ multiplex PCR; TCRdb keeps only in-frame clonotypes and omits some of them. Seen here are 150,000 to 200,000 clones, 75% to 85% observed once, and the top ten hold 1.5% to 2%. Germline V CDR1 and CDR2: MGHRA, YSYEKL. V dropped 7 bases and J dropped 1 base, with 16 bases sitting between them. This CDR3 is built from 15 residues. The genes are TRBV4-1 and TRBJ2-5; D is unresolved. This clonotype originated in a woman aged 18-30 years in good health and CMV-seronegative. Sequencing used PBMCs. In DNA, the CDR3 is TGCGCCAGCACCTACTCACCGACAATCCAAGAGACCCAGTACTTC. Amino acid sequence: CASTYSPTIQETQYF.